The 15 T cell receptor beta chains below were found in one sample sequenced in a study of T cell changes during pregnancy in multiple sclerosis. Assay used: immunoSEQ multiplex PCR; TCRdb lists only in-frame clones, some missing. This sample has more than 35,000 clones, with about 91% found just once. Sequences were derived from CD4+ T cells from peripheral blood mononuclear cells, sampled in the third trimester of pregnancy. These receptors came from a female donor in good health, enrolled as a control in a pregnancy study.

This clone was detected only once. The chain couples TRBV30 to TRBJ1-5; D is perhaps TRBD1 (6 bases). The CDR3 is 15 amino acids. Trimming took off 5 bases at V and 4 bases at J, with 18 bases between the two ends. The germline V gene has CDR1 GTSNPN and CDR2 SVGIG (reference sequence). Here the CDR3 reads CAWARTVFTNQPQHF. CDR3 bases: TGTGCCTGGGCCCGGACAGTCTTTACGAATCAGCCCCAGCATTTT.

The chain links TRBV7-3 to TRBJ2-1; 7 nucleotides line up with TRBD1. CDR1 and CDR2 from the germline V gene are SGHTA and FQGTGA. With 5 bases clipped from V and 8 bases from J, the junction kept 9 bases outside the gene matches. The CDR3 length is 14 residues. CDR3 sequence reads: CASSQVDRADEQFF. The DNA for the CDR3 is TGTGCCAGCAGCCAAGTCGACAGGGCGGATGAGCAGTTCTTC.

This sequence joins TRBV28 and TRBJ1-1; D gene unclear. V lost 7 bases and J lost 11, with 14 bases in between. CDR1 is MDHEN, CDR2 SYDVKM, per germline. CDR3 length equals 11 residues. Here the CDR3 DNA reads TGTGCCAGCAACACGGGGATGGTTGCTTTCTTT. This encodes CASNTGMVAFF.

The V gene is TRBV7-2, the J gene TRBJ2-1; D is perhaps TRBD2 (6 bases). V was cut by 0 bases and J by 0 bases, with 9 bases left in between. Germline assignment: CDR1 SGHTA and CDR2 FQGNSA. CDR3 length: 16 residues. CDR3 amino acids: CASSLARGFSYNEQFF. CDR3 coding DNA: TGTGCCAGCAGCTTAGCGCGGGGCTTCTCCTACAATGAGCAGTTCTTC.

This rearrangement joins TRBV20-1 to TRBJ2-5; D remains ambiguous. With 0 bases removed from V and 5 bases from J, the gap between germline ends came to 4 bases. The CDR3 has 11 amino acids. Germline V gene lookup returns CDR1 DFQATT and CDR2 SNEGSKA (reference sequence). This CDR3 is CSARDYETQYF. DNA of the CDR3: TGCAGTGCTAGAGATTATGAGACCCAGTACTTC.

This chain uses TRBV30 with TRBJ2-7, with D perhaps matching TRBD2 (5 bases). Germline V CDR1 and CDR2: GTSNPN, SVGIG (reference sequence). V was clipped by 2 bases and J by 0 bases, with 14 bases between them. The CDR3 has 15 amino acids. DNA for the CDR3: TGTGCCTGGAGTCGGGTGAGGGTCCTCTCCTACGAGCAGTACTTC. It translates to CAWSRVRVLSYEQYF.

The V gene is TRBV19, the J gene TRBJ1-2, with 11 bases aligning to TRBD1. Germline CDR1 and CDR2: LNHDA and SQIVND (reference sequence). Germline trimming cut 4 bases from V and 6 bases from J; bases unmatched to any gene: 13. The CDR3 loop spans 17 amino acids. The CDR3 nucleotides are TGTGCCAGTAGTACCCCGGGACAGGGGGAATTAAAGGATGGCTACACCTTC. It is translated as CASSTPGQGELKDGYTF.

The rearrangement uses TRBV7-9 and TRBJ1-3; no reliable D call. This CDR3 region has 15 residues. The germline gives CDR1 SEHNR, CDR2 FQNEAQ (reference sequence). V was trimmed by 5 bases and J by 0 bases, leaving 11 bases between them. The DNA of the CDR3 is TGTGCCAGCAGCGCTGCGGGTTTCTCTGGAAACACCATATATTTT. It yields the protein CASSAAGFSGNTIYF.

CDR3 sequence reads: CASSQGARYGYTF. CDR3 in DNA: TGTGCCAGCAGCCAGGGGGCCCGGTATGGCTACACCTTC. The chain uses TRBV14 and TRBJ1-2, with D perhaps TRBD1 (6 bases). Looked up from germline, CDR1 is SGHDN and CDR2 is FVKESK. V lost 3 bases to trimming and J lost 5 bases, with 10 bases between them. This CDR3 has 13 amino acids.

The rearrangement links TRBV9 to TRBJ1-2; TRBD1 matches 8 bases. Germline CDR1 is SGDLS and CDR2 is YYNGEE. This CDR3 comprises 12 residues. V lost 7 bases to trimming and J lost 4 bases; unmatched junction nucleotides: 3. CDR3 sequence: CASRDRPYGYTF. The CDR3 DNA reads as TGTGCCAGCCGGGACAGGCCCTATGGCTACACCTTC.

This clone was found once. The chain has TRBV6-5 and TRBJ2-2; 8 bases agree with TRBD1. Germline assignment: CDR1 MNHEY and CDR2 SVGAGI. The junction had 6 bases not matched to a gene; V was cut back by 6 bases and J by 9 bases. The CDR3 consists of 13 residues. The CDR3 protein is CASREPGGRELFF. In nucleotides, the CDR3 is TGTGCCAGCAGGGAACCAGGGGGCAGGGAGCTGTTTTTT.

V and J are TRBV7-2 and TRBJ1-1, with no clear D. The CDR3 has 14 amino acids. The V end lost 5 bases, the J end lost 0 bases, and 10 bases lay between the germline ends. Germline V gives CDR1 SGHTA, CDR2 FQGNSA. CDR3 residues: CASSTGRMNTEAFF. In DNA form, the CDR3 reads TGTGCCAGCAGCACCGGGAGAATGAACACTGAAGCTTTCTTT.

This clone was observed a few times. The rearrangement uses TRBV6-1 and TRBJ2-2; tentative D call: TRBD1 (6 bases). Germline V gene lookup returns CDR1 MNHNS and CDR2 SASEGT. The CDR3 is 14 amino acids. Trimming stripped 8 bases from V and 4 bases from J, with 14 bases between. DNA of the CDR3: TGTGCCAGCTCGCAGGGGTGGACCACCGGGGAGCTGTTTTTT. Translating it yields CASSQGWTTGELFF.

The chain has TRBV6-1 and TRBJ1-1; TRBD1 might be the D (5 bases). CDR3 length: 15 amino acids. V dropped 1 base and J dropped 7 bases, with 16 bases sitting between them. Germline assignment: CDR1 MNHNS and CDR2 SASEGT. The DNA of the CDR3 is TGTGCCAGCAGTGAAGGTACCTTCAGGGCAGGTGAAGCTTTCTTT. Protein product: CASSEGTFRAGEAFF.

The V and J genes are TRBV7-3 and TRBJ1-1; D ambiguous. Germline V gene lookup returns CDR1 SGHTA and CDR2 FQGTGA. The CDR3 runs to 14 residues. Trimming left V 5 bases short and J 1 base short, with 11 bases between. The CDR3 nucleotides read TGTGCCAGCAGCCCCCGGGGAGGGAACACTGAAGCTTTCTTT. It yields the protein CASSPRGGNTEAFF.